The source of this T cell receptor (beta chain) is a study of response to subunit inactivated influenza vaccine. The germline gives CDR1 KGHDR, CDR2 SFDVKD. This CDR3 has 12 amino acids. Trimming left V 3 bases short and J 10 bases short, with 12 bases between. In TCRdb, the RT-PCR reads were re-called with MiXCR into one record per CDR3 protein. The table includes under 200,000 distinct CDR3 sequences, about 12% detected once. In this sample, this clonotype turned up many times. These data also formed part of another study, on T cells expressing NK-cell markers. As reported in that work: UMIs were included in TCR beta cDNA generated by 5'RACE template switching. The authors sequenced eight donors, of whom seven were HCMV-seropositive and one was seronegative.

The gene calls are TRBV24-1 and TRBJ2-7; the D gene is possibly TRBD2 (5 bases). Sequencing was performed on CD8+ T cells sorted from PBMCs, taken approximately 12 days after vaccination. The source of this sequence is a man aged 50 to 59 who received an inactivated influenza vaccine. CDR3 sequence reads: CATSDGSTLQYF. DNA for the CDR3: TGTGCCACCAGTGATGGGAGCACTCTACAGTACTTC.